A single T cell receptor (beta chain) is shown here with its context. This sample stems from a study of T cell changes during pregnancy in multiple sclerosis. The data were produced by immunoSEQ multiplex PCR, yet TCRdb's version contains in-frame clones alone and is incomplete. The sample includes tens of thousands of clones, 91% seen only once; the top ten take around 3.4%. CDR3 length equals 14 residues. CDR1 is MDHEN and CDR2 is SYDVKM in the germline V gene. Deletions cut 7 bases from V and 1 base from J, with 11 bases between. The material was PBMCs, obtained in the first trimester of pregnancy. This chain links TRBV28 with TRBJ1-5, with D perhaps matching TRBD1 (6 bases). This clonotype originated in a female donor in good health, serving as a control in a pregnancy study. Some clones in this sample may be carry-over from other donors' samples. This chain's CDR3 is CASINRGSNQPQHF. CDR3 in DNA: TGTGCCAGCATTAATAGGGGGAGCAATCAGCCCCAGCATTTT.